The 15 T cell receptor beta chains listed next were all sequenced from one sample in a study of T cells after yellow fever vaccination. TCRdb fed the 5' RACE reads into MiXCR, producing one record per CDR3 protein. The profile shows 45,000 to 60,000 distinct CDR3 sequences, 6.5% to 8.5% of them singletons. Sequences were derived from CD8+ T cells not binding an NS4B(214-222) dextramer, sorted from PBMCs, sampled around 45 days after the first yellow fever vaccination. These receptors were obtained from a young man who received the YFV17D yellow fever vaccine.

The rearrangement joins TRBV20-1 to TRBJ1-5, with D hard to call. Germline V gene data show CDR1 as DFQATT and CDR2 as SNEGSKA (reference sequence). The CDR3 spans 16 residues. Trimming left V 1 base short and J 0 bases short, with 13 bases between. DNA of the CDR3: TGCAGTGCTAGAGCTGTGCGGGATTTTAGCAATCAGCCCCAGCATTTT. It specifies CSARAVRDFSNQPQHF.

The chain uses TRBV11-1 and TRBJ2-3, with 8 positions matching TRBD2. This CDR3 has 18 residues. Germline assignment: CDR1 SGHAT and CDR2 FQDESV (reference sequence). V trimming: 0 bases; J trimming: 3 bases; junction bases outside the gene matches: 11. The CDR3 DNA reads TGTGCCAGCAGCTTAGCGGACGGCGGCGCGGGGGGTACAGATACGCAGTATTTT. This codes for CASSLADGGAGGTDTQYF.

The V call is TRBV4-3, the J call TRBJ2-3; D is unresolved. The germline V and J ends were trimmed by 1 base and 10 bases, with 12 bases remaining between them. In germline, CDR1 is LGHNA, CDR2 YSLEER. This CDR3 is 13 amino acids long. The CDR3 coding sequence is TGCGCCAGCAGCCAAGGCGACAACGCTGCGCAGTATTTT. Translated, it gives CASSQGDNAAQYF.

In its sample, this clonotype was seen many times. The chain carries TRBV5-5 and TRBJ1-3; D call uncertain. V lost 0 bases and J 2 bases, leaving 9 bases between the germline ends. The germline V gene has CDR1 SGHKS and CDR2 YYEKEE (reference sequence). The CDR3 has 15 amino acids. CDR3 in DNA: TGTGCCAGCAGCTTGGAGTCGGGGACTGGAAACACCATATATTTT. Protein sequence: CASSLESGTGNTIYF.

This clonotype was seen at least ten times. The chain has TRBV4-3 and TRBJ2-3; D is uncertain. Germline-derived CDR1 and CDR2 are LGHNA and YSLEER. V was shortened by 0 bases and J by 5 bases, with 6 bases between the two germline ends. This CDR3 spans 13 amino acids. As DNA, the CDR3 is TGCGCCAGCAGCCAAGATCTGGGAGATACGCAGTATTTT. It specifies CASSQDLGDTQYF.

This clonotype has at least ten counts. The chain employs TRBV7-8 and TRBJ2-1, with D possibly matching TRBD2 (5 bases). The CDR3 runs 11 residues. CDR1 and CDR2 from the germline V gene are SGHVS and FQNEAQ. Trimming pared 7 bases from V and 7 bases from J, leaving 8 bases between. The CDR3 nucleotides read TGTGCCAGCACTAGAGGGAATGAGCAGTTCTTC. Translation gives CASTRGNEQFF. Full variable domain (rest looked up from reference TRBV7-8 and TRBJ2-1): GAGVSQSPRYKVAKRGQDVALRCDPISGHVSLFWYQQALGQGPEFLTYFQNEAQLDKSGLPSDRFFAERPEGSVSTLKIQRTQQEDSAVYLCASTRGNEQFFGPGTRLTVL.

The chain couples TRBV5-4 to TRBJ2-1; D might be TRBD1 (6 bases). Germline CDR1 reads SGHNT; CDR2 reads YYREEE (reference sequence). CDR3 size: 14 residues. Trimming cost V 7 bases and J 7 bases, with 18 bases left between them. The CDR3, as DNA: TGTGCCAGCTTTTTCGGCCCAGGGGAGAATGAGCAGTTCTTC. It specifies CASFFGPGENEQFF. The entire variable domain, with the rest obtained from reference TRBV5-4 and TRBJ2-1, is as follows: ETGVTQSPTHLIKTRGQQVTLRCSSQSGHNTVSWYQQALGQGPQFIFQYYREEENGRGNFPPRFSGLQFPNYSSELNVNALELDDSALYLCASFFGPGENEQFFGPGTRLTVL.

This clonotype was detected a few times. V is TRBV27 and J is TRBJ1-2, with a weak D call TRBD1 (5 bases). Germline-derived CDR1 and CDR2 are MNHEY and SMNVEV (reference sequence). The CDR3 is 16 amino acids. V lost 7 bases and J lost 0, with 18 bases in between. The CDR3 DNA follows: TGTGCCAGCACCTCGTCCCCAGGGTTAGCTAACTATGGCTACACCTTC. This codes for CASTSSPGLANYGYTF.

CDR3 coding DNA: TGCGCCAGCAGCGACAGGGGGCGCGGGGACACTGAAGCTTTCTTT. This translates into CASSDRGRGDTEAFF. This chain links TRBV5-1 with TRBJ1-1; TRBD1 matches 10 bases. The CDR3 totals 15 residues. V shed 4 bases, J shed 3 bases, and the junction held 6 bases outside the gene matches. Germline V gene sequence: CDR1 SGHRS, CDR2 YFSETQ.

J is TRBJ2-2 and V is TRBV6-2 or TRBV6-3; TRBD1 aligns across 10 bases. Trimming took 3 bases from V and 0 from J; bases not matched to a gene: 10. Germline lookup yields CDR1 MNHEY and CDR2 SVGEGT. The CDR3 runs 19 residues. This CDR3 is CASSYARTGGTANTGELFF. The CDR3 nucleotides are TGTGCCAGCAGTTATGCCCGGACAGGGGGTACCGCGAACACCGGGGAGCTGTTTTTT.

This chain connects TRBV5-5 to TRBJ1-1; D is unclear. The CDR3 is 14 residues long. The germline CDR1 and CDR2 sequences are SGHKS and YYEKEE (reference sequence). V was trimmed by 0 bases and J by 1 base, leaving 7 bases between them. In DNA, the CDR3 is TGTGCCAGCAGCTTGGGGGTTTGGAACACTGAAGCTTTCTTT. Translation gives CASSLGVWNTEAFF.

This clonotype has a handful of counts. This sequence joins TRBV6-2 or TRBV6-3 and TRBJ2-3, with unresolved D. V gave up 4 bases and J gave up 0 bases, with 14 bases separating them. CDR1 MNHEY and CDR2 SVGEGT come from the germline V gene. CDR3 length: 16 amino acids. The CDR3 sequence: CASSSLWSSSTDTQYF. The CDR3 nucleotides read TGTGCCAGCAGTTCCCTTTGGAGCTCTAGCACAGATACGCAGTATTTT.

This clonotype was seen only a few times. The CDR3 sequence is CASSESERDTQPQHF. CDR3 coding DNA: TGTGCCAGCAGTGAATCCGAGAGGGACACTCAGCCCCAGCATTTT. The chain employs TRBV25-1 and TRBJ1-5; D may be TRBD1 (6 bases). Trimming stripped 1 base from V and 6 bases from J, with 13 bases between. The CDR3 loop spans 15 amino acids. CDR1 MGHDK and CDR2 SYGVNS come from the germline V gene.

This clonotype has only a few counts. This chain uses TRBV6-5 with TRBJ2-1, with 10 bases aligning to TRBD2. J was trimmed by 4 bases and V by 5 bases; bases with no gene match: 5. This CDR3 spans 15 amino acids. Germline CDR1 and CDR2: MNHEY and SVGAGI. CDR3: CASSLLAGEYNEQFF. The DNA for the CDR3 is TGTGCCAGCAGTCTCCTAGCGGGAGAGTACAATGAGCAGTTCTTC.

This clonotype was seen ten or more times. The chain joins TRBV10-3 to TRBJ2-2; no clear D gene. With 2 bases removed from V and 3 bases from J, the gap between germline ends came to 7 bases. CDR1 is ENHRY and CDR2 is SYGVKD in the germline V gene. This CDR3 contains 14 residues. Here the CDR3 reads CAISERYDTGELFF. The CDR3 coding sequence is TGTGCCATCAGTGAGAGATATGACACCGGGGAGCTGTTTTTT.